The 18 T cell receptor beta chains presented below share a single source sample, sequenced in a study of beta chain features in type 1 diabetes (dated by TCRdb to 2016 to 2018). Library method: the immunoSEQ multiplex PCR assay. All of the isolated RNA was reverse transcribed with the High Capacity cDNA Reverse Transcription Kit, so expressed TCRB transcripts were sequenced. TCRdb obtained this table from immuneACCESS and retained in-frame rearrangements with V and J assigned. These tables miss some clones; where compared with another copy, unresolved V genes account for less than half of the shortfall, and the remainder is unexplained. Counted in this sample were hundreds of thousands of clones; approximately 15% of them appeared once. Clones ranked in the top ten supply about 0.04% of the sample. The sequenced sample was naive CD4+ T cells from blood. Sample cell subset or site, as interpreted from the label and publication: true naive CD4+ T cells. These receptors came from a man aged 25-45 years in good health.

This chain links TRBV7-8 with TRBJ2-3, with D unclear. The V gene's germline CDR1 is SGHVS and CDR2 FQNEAQ. Deletions cut 3 bases from V and 0 bases from J, with 10 bases between. This CDR3 spans 15 amino acids. In nucleotides, the CDR3 is TGTGCCAGCAGCTTGGACGCCCCTAGCACAGATACGCAGTATTTT. Its translation is CASSLDAPSTDTQYF.

This clone showed up just a few times. Other DNA sequences from this sample encode an identical CDR3 as well. The chain joins TRBV29-1 to TRBJ1-2; TRBD1 matches at 9 bases. Germline loops: CDR1 SQVTM, CDR2 ANQGSEA. The V segment lost 6 bases and the J segment 5 bases; nucleotides outside the gene matches: 1. This CDR3 is built from 11 residues. CDR3 sequence reads: CSVGQGYGYTF. The CDR3 DNA sequence: TGCAGCGTAGGACAGGGGTATGGCTACACCTTC.

The J gene is TRBJ2-2, the V gene TRBV5-6; D unclear. Trimming took 2 bases from V and 2 from J, leaving 7 bases between them. Germline V lookup: CDR1 SGHDT, CDR2 YYEEEE. The CDR3 extends over 14 amino acids. The DNA of the CDR3 is TGTGCCAGCAGCTTCTACGGAAACACCGGGGAGCTGTTTTTT. Its translation: CASSFYGNTGELFF.

This clone turned up a few times. This chain links TRBV9 with TRBJ2-7; 7 bases are shared with TRBD1. The ends lost 2 bases at V and 3 bases at J; junction bases unmatched: 8. Germline assignment: CDR1 SGDLS and CDR2 YYNGEE. The CDR3 length is 15 residues. CDR3 loop: CASSVAGTADYEQYF. In DNA form, the CDR3 reads TGTGCCAGCAGCGTGGCCGGGACAGCTGACTACGAGCAGTACTTC. Supplemented by reference TRBV9 and TRBJ2-7, the full variable domain reads DSGVTQTPKHLITATGQRVTLRCSPRSGDLSVYWYQQSLDQGLQFLIQYYNGEERAKGNILERFSAQQFPDLHSELNLSSLELGDSALYFCASSVAGTADYEQYFGPGTRLTVT.

CDR3 nucleotide sequence: TGTGCCAGCACCTTGCCCGGGACAGAGGAAAACGAGCAGTACGTC. It yields the protein CASTLPGTEENEQYV. The chain carries TRBV2 and TRBJ2-7, with 7 positions matching TRBD1. CDR3 length: 15 residues. V trimming: 7 bases; J trimming: 5 bases; junction bases outside the gene matches: 14. Germline-derived CDR1 and CDR2 are SNHLY and FYNNEI.

The chain links TRBV11-2 to TRBJ2-7; no clear D gene. V was shortened by 0 bases and J by 0 bases, with 3 bases between the two germline ends. This CDR3 comprises 13 residues. Germline CDR1 and CDR2: SGHAT and FQNNGV. CDR3: CASSLESSYEQYF. The CDR3, as DNA: TGTGCCAGCAGCTTAGAGAGCTCCTACGAGCAGTACTTC.

The V and J genes are TRBV20-1 and TRBJ1-2; D is unresolved. Per the germline V gene, CDR1 is DFQATT and CDR2 is SNEGSKA (reference sequence). The CDR3 covers 11 residues. Trimming pared 3 bases from V and 5 bases from J, leaving 7 bases between. CDR3 region: CSARLPYGYTF. For the CDR3, the DNA is TGCAGTGCTAGGCTGCCATATGGCTACACCTTC.

This clone came up a few times. V and J are TRBV5-6 and TRBJ2-3, with D possibly being TRBD2 (5 bases). The CDR3 sequence is 13 residues long. In germline, CDR1 is SGHDT, CDR2 YYEEEE. V was trimmed by 7 bases and J by 0 bases, leaving 9 bases between them. CDR3 coding DNA: TGTGCCAGCGGGAGAACTAGCACAGATACGCAGTATTTT. Protein: CASGRTSTDTQYF.

J is TRBJ2-3 and V is TRBV18; weak D call: TRBD2 (5 bases). The CDR3 has 14 amino acids. Germline CDR1 reads KGHSH; CDR2 reads LQKENI. V dropped 2 bases and J dropped 8 bases, with 14 bases sitting between them. CDR3 coding DNA: TGTGCCAGCTCACCAATAGCAGAGGCGGGTACGCAGTATTTT. Translated: CASSPIAEAGTQYF.

J is TRBJ2-7 and V is TRBV28; weak D call: TRBD2 (6 bases). The germline CDR1 and CDR2 sequences are MDHEN and SYDVKM. The CDR3 has 15 residues. V lost 4 bases to trimming and J lost 2 bases, with 15 bases between them. The CDR3 coding sequence is TGTGCCAGCAGTTACGGGACTGCCACTCCCTACGAGCAGTACGTC. It is translated as CASSYGTATPYEQYV.

This clone occurred a few times. The CDR3 loop is CASSSSLNTQYF. In nucleotides, the CDR3 is TGTGCCAGCAGTTCCTCCCTCAATACGCAGTATTTT. This sequence joins TRBV6-5 and TRBJ2-3, with D unresolved. Germline V CDR1 and CDR2: MNHEY, SVGAGI. The CDR3 spans 12 residues. The V gene lost 4 bases and the J gene lost 7 bases, with 9 bases spanning the gap.

This clone appeared a few times. The chain carries TRBV9 and TRBJ2-7, with TRBD2 identical over 11 bases. This CDR3 contains 18 residues. After removal of 0 bases from V and 7 bases from J, the junction contained 15 bases not matched to a gene. Germline loops: CDR1 SGDLS, CDR2 YYNGEE. This CDR3 is CASSVDRPSGRTAREQYV. The CDR3 coding sequence is TGTGCCAGCAGCGTAGATCGCCCTAGCGGGAGGACTGCGAGGGAGCAGTACGTC.

The genes are TRBV25-1 and TRBJ1-5; perhaps TRBD1 as D (5 bases). Trimming stripped 4 bases from V and 8 bases from J, with 15 bases between. This CDR3 is 14 amino acids long. Germline values: CDR1 MGHDK, CDR2 SYGVNS. The CDR3 is CASSVPGTSKPQHF. DNA of the CDR3: TGTGCCAGCAGTGTACCGGGGACCTCCAAGCCCCAGCATTTT.

This chain joins TRBV29-1 and TRBJ2-5; unclear D gene. Trimming took 5 bases from V and 5 from J, leaving 6 bases between them. The CDR3 spans 10 residues. Germline loops: CDR1 SQVTM, CDR2 ANQGSEA. The CDR3 spells CSVSLETQYF. CDR3 DNA sequence: TGCAGCGTTTCCTTGGAGACCCAGTACTTC.

This clone was found a few times. The rearrangement links TRBV5-1 to TRBJ2-3; D remains unclear. V lost 2 bases to trimming and J lost 2 bases, with 9 bases between them. Germline V gene sequence: CDR1 SGHRS, CDR2 YFSETQ. This CDR3 has 14 residues. The CDR3 reads CASSLFQVTDTQYF. The CDR3 DNA follows: TGCGCCAGCAGCTTATTCCAGGTCACAGATACGCAGTATTTT.

This clone occurred a few times. The chain couples TRBV27 to TRBJ2-5, with 9 nucleotides matching TRBD1. Trimming took 6 bases from V and 2 from J; bases not matched to a gene: 4. The CDR3 covers 14 residues. Germline V gene lookup returns CDR1 MNHEY and CDR2 SMNVEV (reference sequence). The CDR3 spells CASSGTGRQETQYF. CDR3 nucleotide sequence: TGTGCCAGCAGCGGGACAGGGCGACAAGAGACCCAGTACTTC.

This clone was seen more than once but under ten times. This chain joins TRBV4-3 and TRBJ2-7; the D is unclear. CDR3 length: 17 residues. Germline V lookup: CDR1 LGHNA, CDR2 YSLEER. V was cut by 0 bases and J by 2 bases, with 17 bases left in between. The CDR3 DNA is TGCGCCAGCAGCCAAGATTTTATAACGGATTACGCCTACGAGCAGTACTTC. Translation gives CASSQDFITDYAYEQYF.

This sequence joins TRBV18 and TRBJ2-1; D perhaps matches TRBD2 (6 bases). Germline CDR1 is KGHSH and CDR2 is LQKENI. V lost 0 bases and J 4 bases, leaving 13 bases between the germline ends. This CDR3 contains 16 residues. The CDR3 DNA follows: TGTGCCAGCTCACCACCTAGCGGATCCCATTACAATGAGCAGTTCTTC. Protein: CASSPPSGSHYNEQFF.